The 17 T cell receptor beta chains in this list originate from one sample, sequenced in a study of T cells in Graves' hyperthyroidism and ophthalmopathy. TCR beta CDR3 sequences were amplified from RNA transcripts. When the TCR CDR3 underwent first-round RT-PCR, the HTBI primer set was used. Using its own MiXCR run on the multiplex PCR reads, TCRdb lists one record per CDR3 protein. The table lists under 550,000 distinct CDR3 sequences, just under 20% of them singletons. Sequencing used blood. These receptors came from a man aged 40-50 years with Graves' ophthalmopathy.

This clonotype was seen more than once but under ten times. The genes are TRBV20-1 and TRBJ1-1, with unresolved D. CDR3 length: 14 residues. Germline loops: CDR1 DFQATT, CDR2 SNEGSKA (reference sequence). Trimming took off 1 base at V and 1 base at J, with 10 bases between the two ends. CDR3 DNA sequence: TGCAGTGCTAGAGGGATATATGGGAACACTGAAGCTTTCTTT. This gives the protein CSARGIYGNTEAFF.

This clonotype appeared many times. The chain combines TRBV18 with TRBJ1-2, with unresolved D. CDR1 and CDR2 from the germline V gene are KGHSH and LQKENI. V lost 2 bases, J lost 8 bases, and 12 bases lay in between. The CDR3 sequence is 13 residues long. DNA for the CDR3: TGTGCCAGCTCACCAAAAGGCGAGGAGGGCTACACCTTC. Protein: CASSPKGEEGYTF.

The chain combines TRBV7-8 with TRBJ1-5; D unclear. V shed 5 bases and J shed 0 bases, with 20 bases lying between them. The CDR3 spans 18 residues. In germline, CDR1 is SGHVS, CDR2 FQNEAQ. This chain's CDR3 is CASSLFEAGAYSNQPQHF. CDR3 nucleotides: TGTGCCAGCAGCCTGTTCGAAGCGGGTGCCTATAGCAATCAGCCCCAGCATTTT.

The rearrangement uses TRBV20-1 and TRBJ1-1; a possible D gene is TRBD1 (5 bases). The V gene's germline CDR1 is DFQATT and CDR2 SNEGSKA (reference sequence). CDR3 length: 13 amino acids. Trimming took 6 bases from V and 2 from J, leaving 13 bases between them. CDR3 loop: CSAKVGDNTEAFF. CDR3 coding DNA: TGCAGTGCCAAGGTCGGGGACAACACTGAAGCTTTCTTT.

The J gene is TRBJ1-1, the V gene TRBV9; no clear D gene. This CDR3 has 12 residues. The V and J ends lost 0 bases and 7 bases respectively, with 7 bases between them. Germline V gives CDR1 SGDLS, CDR2 YYNGEE. In nucleotides, the CDR3 is TGTGCCAGCAGCGTAGGATTCAGTGAAGCTTTCTTT. This gives the protein CASSVGFSEAFF.

This clonotype was counted between two and nine times. This chain uses TRBV27 with TRBJ1-2; D is perhaps TRBD1 (5 bases). This CDR3 has 13 amino acids. Trimming cost V 2 bases and J 4 bases, with 8 bases left between them. Germline assignment: CDR1 MNHEY and CDR2 SMNVEV (reference sequence). The CDR3 coding sequence is TGTGCCAGCAGTTTAGCAGGGACCTATGGCTACACCTTC. This codes for CASSLAGTYGYTF.

The chain couples TRBV7-9 to TRBJ1-3; D possibly corresponds to TRBD1 (6 bases). This CDR3 is 14 amino acids long. The V and J ends lost 1 base and 5 bases respectively, with 9 bases between them. Per germline, CDR1 SEHNR and CDR2 FQNEAQ (reference sequence). In DNA, the CDR3 is TGTGCCAGCAGCTTAGTTGGGACAAGAAACACCATATATTTT. It yields the protein CASSLVGTRNTIYF.

The sample holds many counts of this clonotype. The J gene is TRBJ1-1, the V gene TRBV3-1; D ambiguous. The germline CDR1 and CDR2 sequences are LGHDT and YNNKEL (reference sequence). The CDR3 consists of 14 residues. With 4 bases removed from V and 10 bases from J, the gap between germline ends came to 19 bases. CDR3 in amino acids: CASSPYSGKRGAFF. In nucleotides, the CDR3 is TGTGCCAGCAGCCCCTACTCAGGAAAAAGAGGAGCTTTCTTT.

The V gene is TRBV25-1, the J gene TRBJ1-2; 7 bases agree with TRBD1. CDR1 MGHDK and CDR2 SYGVNS come from the germline V gene. The trim removed 1 base at V and 6 bases at J, leaving 8 bases unmatched. The CDR3 is 15 amino acids. The CDR3 spells CASSESPETGNGYTF. CDR3 coding DNA: TGTGCCAGCAGTGAATCCCCCGAGACAGGGAATGGCTACACCTTC.

This clonotype was counted only a few times. The V gene is TRBV29-1, the J gene TRBJ1-1, with D tentatively TRBD1 (5 bases). The CDR3 has 11 residues. CDR1 is SQVTM and CDR2 is ANQGSEA in the germline V gene. V shed 7 bases and J shed 2 bases, with 8 bases lying between them. The CDR3 here is CSGGRNTEAFF. As DNA, the CDR3 is TGCAGCGGGGGGAGAAACACTGAAGCTTTCTTT. Based on the CDR3 plus reference TRBV29-1 and TRBJ1-1, the full variable domain is SAVISQKPSRDICQRGTSLTIQCQVDSQVTMMFWYRQQPGQSLTLIATANQGSEATYESGFVIDKFPISRPNLTFSTLTVSNMSPEDSSIYLCSGGRNTEAFFGQGTRLTVV.

This clonotype was counted at least ten times. This chain links TRBV13 with TRBJ2-1, with 7 bases matching TRBD2. The CDR3 runs 15 residues. Trimming at V came to 6 bases and at J to 3 bases, leaving 8 bases not matched to a gene. Germline lookup yields CDR1 PRHDT and CDR2 FYEKMQ (reference sequence). CDR3 nucleotide sequence: TGTGCCAGCAGTCAAGCCAGGGACTACTACAATGAGCAGTTCTTC. It specifies CASSQARDYYNEQFF.

This clonotype has only a few counts. The chain is built from TRBV20-1 and TRBJ2-1; a possible D gene is TRBD1 (5 bases). V was trimmed by 0 bases and J by 6 bases, leaving 15 bases between them. The CDR3 length is 15 residues. The germline gives CDR1 DFQATT, CDR2 SNEGSKA (reference sequence). CDR3 residues: CSARDLGTGGNEQFF. CDR3 bases: TGCAGTGCTAGAGATTTGGGTACAGGTGGCAATGAGCAGTTCTTC.

In this sample, this clonotype turned up a few times. This rearrangement joins TRBV29-1 to TRBJ2-7, with 10 nucleotides matching TRBD1. The V and J ends lost 6 bases and 0 bases, in that order; junction bases with no gene match: 5. In germline, CDR1 is SQVTM, CDR2 ANQGSEA. This CDR3 spans 14 amino acids. The CDR3 loop reads CSVEDRGISYEQYF. CDR3 DNA: TGCAGCGTAGAGGACAGGGGGATCTCCTACGAGCAGTACTTC.

The rearrangement links TRBV7-2 to TRBJ2-6; D might be TRBD1 (7 bases). Trimming cost V 6 bases and J 4 bases, with 16 bases left between them. The CDR3 totals 16 residues. Germline V lookup: CDR1 SGHTA, CDR2 FQGNSA. The DNA of the CDR3 is TGTGCCAGCAGTCCGGGTCCAGGGGGGGGGGCCAACGTCCTGACTTTC. It yields the protein CASSPGPGGGANVLTF.

This clonotype was detected a few times. The chain carries TRBV30 and TRBJ2-1; D may correspond to TRBD1 or TRBD2 (6 bases each). The CDR3 runs to 15 residues. The germline gives CDR1 GTSNPN, CDR2 SVGIG (reference sequence). Trimming pared 3 bases from V and 5 bases from J, leaving 17 bases between. This CDR3 reads CAWRRGVGRNNEQFF. The CDR3 nucleotides are TGTGCCTGGAGGAGGGGGGTAGGCAGAAACAATGAGCAGTTCTTC.

The J gene is TRBJ1-1, the V gene TRBV6-5, with D hard to call. The ends were cut back, 3 bases at V and 0 bases at J, with 14 bases in the middle. Germline CDR1 reads MNHEY; CDR2 reads SVGAGI. There are 16 residues in the CDR3. The CDR3 spells CASSYLQPGMNTEAFF. For the CDR3, the DNA is TGTGCCAGCAGTTATTTGCAACCCGGGATGAACACTGAAGCTTTCTTT.

This clonotype has a count of ten or more. V and J are TRBV11-3 and TRBJ2-1; D is ambiguous. CDR3 length: 15 residues. V lost 0 bases, J lost 3 bases, and 9 bases lay in between. Germline-derived CDR1 and CDR2 are SGHNT and YENEEA. The CDR3 loop is CASSLDTASYNEQFF. CDR3 in DNA: TGTGCCAGCAGCTTAGATACGGCAAGCTACAATGAGCAGTTCTTC.